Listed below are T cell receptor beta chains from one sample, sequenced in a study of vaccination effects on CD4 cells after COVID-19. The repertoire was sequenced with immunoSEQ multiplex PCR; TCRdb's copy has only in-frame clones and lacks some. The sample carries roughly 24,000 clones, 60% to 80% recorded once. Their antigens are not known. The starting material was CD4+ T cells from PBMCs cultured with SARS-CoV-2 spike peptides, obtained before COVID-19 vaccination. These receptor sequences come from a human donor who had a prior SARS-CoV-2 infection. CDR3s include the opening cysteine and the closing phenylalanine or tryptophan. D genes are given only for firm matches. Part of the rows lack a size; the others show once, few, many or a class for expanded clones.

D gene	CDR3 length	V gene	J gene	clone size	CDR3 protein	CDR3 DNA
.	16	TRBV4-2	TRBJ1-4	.	CASSQDLQGTNEKLFF	TGTGCCAGCAGCCAAGATTTGCAGGGAACTAATGAAAAACTGTTTTTT
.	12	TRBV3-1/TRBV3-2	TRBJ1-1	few	CASSQRGGEAFF	TGTGCCAGCAGCCAAAGGGGGGGCGAAGCTTTCTTT
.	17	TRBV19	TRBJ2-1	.	CASSIPSRAGNTNEQFF	TGTGCCAGTAGTATACCTAGTCGGGCGGGAAATACCAATGAGCAGTTCTTC
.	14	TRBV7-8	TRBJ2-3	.	CASRARGRPDTQYF	TGTGCCAGCAGGGCTCGGGGCCGACCAGATACGCAGTATTTT
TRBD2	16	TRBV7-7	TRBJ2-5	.	CASSLGAAGAGETQYF	TGTGCTAGCAGCTTAGGGGCAGCGGGAGCTGGAGAGACCCAGTACTTC
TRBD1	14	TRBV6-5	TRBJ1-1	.	CASSKDRGQTEAFF	TGTGCCAGCAGCAAGGACAGGGGGCAAACTGAAGCTTTCTTT
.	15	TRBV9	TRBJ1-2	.	CASSVGVTVGYGYTF	TGTGCCAGCAGCGTAGGGGTGACAGTAGGCTATGGCTACACCTTC
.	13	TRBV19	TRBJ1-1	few	CASSAGTGAEAFF	TGTGCCAGTAGCGCCGGGACGGGGGCTGAAGCTTTCTTT
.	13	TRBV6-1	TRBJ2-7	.	CASSEQGTYEQYF	TGTGCCAGCAGTGAACAGGGAACGTACGAGCAGTACTTC
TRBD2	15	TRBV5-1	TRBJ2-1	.	CASSSTSGGAHEQFF	TGCGCCAGCAGCTCCACTAGCGGGGGGGCCCATGAGCAGTTCTTC
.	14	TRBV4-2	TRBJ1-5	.	CASSLRPGNQPQHF	TGTGCCAGCAGCCTCCGGCCTGGGAATCAGCCCCAGCATTTT
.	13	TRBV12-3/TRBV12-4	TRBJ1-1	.	CASSPRNDKLVFF	TGTGCCAGCAGTCCTAGAAACGACAAGTTAGTTTTCTTT
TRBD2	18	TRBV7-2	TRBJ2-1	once	CASSSRTSPIRSYNEQFF	TGTGCCAGCAGCTCCCGGACTAGCCCTATTCGCTCCTACAATGAGCAGTTCTTC
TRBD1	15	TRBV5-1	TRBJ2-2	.	CASSFLGQSTGELFF	TGCGCCAGCAGCTTCCTGGGACAGTCCACCGGGGAGCTGTTTTTT
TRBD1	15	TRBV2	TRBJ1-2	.	CASSSPGQGLWGYTF	TGTGCCAGCAGTTCGCCGGGACAGGGTCTTTGGGGCTACACCTTC
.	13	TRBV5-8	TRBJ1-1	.	CASSLAMRVWAFF	TGTGCCAGCAGCTTGGCAATGAGGGTATGGGCTTTCTTT
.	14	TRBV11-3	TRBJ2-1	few	CASSLLTGPNEQFF	TGTGCCAGCAGCTTACTCACAGGGCCCAATGAGCAGTTCTTC
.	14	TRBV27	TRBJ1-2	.	CASSPSGPYYGYTF	TGTGCCAGCAGCCCCTCTGGACCGTACTATGGCTACACCTTC
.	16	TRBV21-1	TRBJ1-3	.	CASSKSRDHSGNTIYF	TGTGCCAGCAGCAAAAGCAGGGACCACTCTGGAAACACCATATATTTT
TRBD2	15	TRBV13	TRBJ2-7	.	CASSSTGLAAYEQYF	TGTGCCAGCAGCTCAACGGGACTAGCGGCATACGAGCAGTACTTC
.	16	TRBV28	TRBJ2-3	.	CASRRLGSSVTDTQYF	TGTGCCAGCAGACGTTTGGGGTCATCCGTGACAGATACGCAGTATTTT
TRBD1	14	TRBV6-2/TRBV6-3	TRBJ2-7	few	CASSRRQGAHEQYF	TGTGCCAGCAGTAGACGACAGGGGGCCCACGAGCAGTACTTC
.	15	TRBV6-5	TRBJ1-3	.	CASSLTFRSGNTIYF	TGTGCCAGCAGTCTCACTTTCCGCTCTGGAAACACCATATATTTT
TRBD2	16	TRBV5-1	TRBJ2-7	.	CASSLTSGGLTYEQYF	TGCGCCAGCAGCTTGACTAGCGGGGGACTAACCTACGAGCAGTACTTC
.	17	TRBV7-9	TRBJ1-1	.	CASSFNYGTQRDTEAFF	TGTGCCAGCAGCTTCAATTACGGGACCCAGAGGGATACTGAAGCTTTCTTT
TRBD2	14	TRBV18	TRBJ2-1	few	CASSPRAGGGEQFF	TGTGCCAGCTCACCACGAGCGGGAGGAGGAGAGCAGTTCTTC
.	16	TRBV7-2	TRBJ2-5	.	CASRGRTGGGFETQYF	TGTGCCAGCAGGGGCCGGACAGGAGGGGGGTTTGAGACCCAGTACTTC
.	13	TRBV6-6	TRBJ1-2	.	CASSYSDNYGYTF	TGTGCCAGCAGTTACTCGGACAACTATGGCTACACCTTC
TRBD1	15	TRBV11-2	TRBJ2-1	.	CASSLGTGAYNEQFF	TGTGCCAGCAGCTTAGGGACAGGGGCCTACAATGAGCAGTTCTTC
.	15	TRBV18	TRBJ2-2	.	CASSPGRINTGELFF	TGTGCCAGCTCACCCGGACGCATAAACACCGGGGAGCTGTTTTTT
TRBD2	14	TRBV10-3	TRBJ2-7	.	CAISVGGRDYEQYF	TGTGCCATCAGTGTGGGAGGGCGGGACTACGAGCAGTACTTC
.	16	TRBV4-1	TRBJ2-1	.	CASSQVDMGLFSEQFF	TGCGCCAGCAGCCAAGTCGACATGGGCCTTTTTAGTGAGCAGTTCTTC
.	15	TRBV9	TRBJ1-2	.	CASSVGGGHTYGYTF	TGTGCCAGCAGCGTAGGAGGAGGGCATACCTATGGCTACACCTTC
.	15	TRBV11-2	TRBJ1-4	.	CASSAGAATNEKLFF	TGTGCCAGCAGCGCGGGGGCTGCAACTAATGAAAAACTGTTTTTT
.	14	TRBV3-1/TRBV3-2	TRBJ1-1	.	CASSQEGYFTEAFF	TGTGCCAGCAGCCAAGAAGGCTATTTCACTGAAGCTTTCTTT
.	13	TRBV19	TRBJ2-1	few	CASGPNSYNEQFF	TGTGCCAGTGGGCCCAACTCCTACAATGAGCAGTTCTTC
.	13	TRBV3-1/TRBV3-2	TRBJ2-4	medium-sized	CASSQRGYGIQYF	TGTGCCAGCAGCCAACGAGGGTATGGCATTCAGTACTTC
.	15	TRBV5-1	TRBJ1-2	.	CASSLLGGIVHGYTF	TGCGCCAGCAGCTTGCTGGGGGGGATAGTTCATGGCTACACCTTC
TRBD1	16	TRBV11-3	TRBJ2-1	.	CASSSWTGRGDNEQFF	TGTGCCAGCAGCTCATGGACAGGGCGAGGTGACAATGAGCAGTTCTTC
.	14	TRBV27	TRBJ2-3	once	CASSFRRGTDTQYF	TGTGCCAGCAGTTTTCGAAGGGGGACAGATACGCAGTATTTT
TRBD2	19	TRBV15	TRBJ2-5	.	CATSRDRLAGVPRGETQYF	TGTGCCACCAGCAGAGATCGACTAGCGGGAGTCCCGAGGGGAGAGACCCAGTACTTC
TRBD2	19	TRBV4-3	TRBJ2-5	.	CASSQDWTSGRAGGETQYF	TGCGCCAGCAGCCAAGATTGGACTAGCGGGAGGGCCGGGGGAGAGACCCAGTACTTC
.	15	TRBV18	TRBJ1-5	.	CASSQRGNVRQPQHF	TGTGCCAGCTCACAGCGTGGTAACGTTAGGCAGCCCCAGCATTTT
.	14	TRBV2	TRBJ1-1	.	CASRPYGGVTEAFF	TGTGCCAGCAGGCCTTACGGGGGAGTTACTGAAGCTTTCTTT
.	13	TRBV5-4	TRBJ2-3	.	CASSSSVKDTQYF	TGTGCCAGCAGCTCTAGCGTGAAAGATACGCAGTATTTT
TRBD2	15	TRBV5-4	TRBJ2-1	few	CASSRTSGTYNEQFF	TGTGCCAGCAGCCGCACTAGCGGGACCTACAATGAGCAGTTCTTC
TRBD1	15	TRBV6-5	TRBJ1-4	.	CASTAGTGGGEKLFF	TGTGCCAGCACCGCCGGGACAGGGGGTGGTGAAAAACTGTTTTTT
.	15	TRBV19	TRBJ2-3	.	CASSRVPGYIDTQYF	TGTGCCAGTAGTAGGGTCCCGGGTTATATTGATACGCAGTATTTT
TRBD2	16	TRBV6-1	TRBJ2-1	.	CASSGLAGIGKGEQFF	TGTGCCAGCAGTGGACTAGCGGGAATCGGGAAGGGTGAGCAGTTCTTC
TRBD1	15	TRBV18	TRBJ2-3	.	CASSPPGQGLDTQYF	TGTGCCAGCTCACCGCCGGGACAGGGTCTAGATACGCAGTATTTT
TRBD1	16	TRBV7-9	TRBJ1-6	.	CASSPSGTDPNSPLHF	TGTGCCAGCAGCCCATCCGGGACAGACCCAAATTCACCCCTCCACTTT